This TCR beta chain is drawn from a study of beta chain features in type 1 diabetes. This CDR3 region has 14 residues. Germline CDR1 is MNHEY and CDR2 is SMNVEV (reference sequence). Trimming left V 6 bases short and J 4 bases short, with 15 bases between. On this clone: Its antigen remains unknown.

General study findings and limits: Type 1 diabetes patients had TCRB CDR3s that were shorter (moderately but significantly so) in all four CD4+ subsets. The question of HLA type influencing TCRB rearrangement was one that remained unresolved here. When VDJ junctions were examined, type 1 diabetes patients showed fewer insertions and more deletions.

Purities in excess of 95% were seen in all sorted populations. Sequenced material consisted of expressed TCRB transcripts (all of the isolated RNA was reverse transcribed). The method was immunoSEQ multiplex PCR; TCRdb's version includes in-frame clones alone and lacks a portion of them. The sample contains 100,000 to 150,000 clones, roughly 10% of which appear only once. Sequences were obtained from central memory CD4+ T cells from blood. The chain recombines TRBV27 with TRBJ1-2, with D perhaps TRBD1 (6 bases). This sequence was found in a man aged 25-40 years with type 1 diabetes. This CDR3 is CASSPNRELYGYTF. As DNA, the CDR3 is TGTGCCAGCAGCCCTAACAGGGAACTCTATGGCTACACCTTC.